What follows are 28 T cell receptor beta chains derived from one specimen sequenced in a study of blood T cell repertoires in COVID-19. TCRdb's table, derived via immunoSEQ multiplex PCR, lists solely in-frame clones and lacks some. Among approximately 90,000 clones listed, around four fifths were seen once. The sample taken for sequencing was peripheral blood. The receptors were sampled from a man aged 65 to 79 with acute or convalescent COVID-19.

This chain joins TRBV4-1 and TRBJ2-3, with 13 positions matching TRBD2. J gave up 3 bases and V 2 bases, and 8 bases lay outside the gene matches. In germline, CDR1 is MGHRA, CDR2 YSYEKL. This CDR3 has 18 residues. The chain's CDR3 is CASSQQTSGGSGTDTQYF. The CDR3 DNA reads TGCGCCAGCAGCCAACAGACTAGCGGGGGGTCGGGAACAGATACGCAGTATTTT.

With regard to this clone: The sample has other DNA sequences that encode this CDR3 too. This rearrangement joins TRBV28 to TRBJ1-6; D remains unclear. The germline CDR1 and CDR2 sequences are MDHEN and SYDVKM. V was shortened by 4 bases and J by 7 bases, with 8 bases between the two germline ends. The CDR3 is 13 amino acids. The DNA for the CDR3 is TGTGCCAGCAGTTGGGCTACCAATTCACCCCTCCACTTT. Protein product: CASSWATNSPLHF.

The chain has TRBV5-6 and TRBJ2-2; D is possibly TRBD1 (6 bases). Trimming removed 4 bases from V and 5 bases from J, with 18 bases in between. This CDR3 has 16 residues. The germline V gene encodes CDR1 SGHDT and CDR2 YYEEEE. The CDR3 DNA follows: TGTGCCAGCAGCCAGGACTCCAGGGGCATAACCGGGGAGCTGTTTTTT. Translation gives CASSQDSRGITGELFF.

This clone was recorded once. The V call is TRBV29-1, the J call TRBJ1-4; D may be TRBD1 (6 bases). Between the trimmed V and J ends, which lost 0 bases and 4 bases, there was a span of 12 bases. Germline assignment: CDR1 SQVTM and CDR2 ANQGSEA. This CDR3 comprises 15 residues. CDR3 sequence: CSVEDHQGYNEKLFF. The DNA of the CDR3 is TGCAGCGTTGAAGATCATCAGGGGTATAATGAAAAACTGTTTTTT.

This sequence joins TRBV6-5 and TRBJ1-2, with 7 bases aligning to TRBD1. CDR3 length equals 13 residues. The V segment lost 6 bases and the J segment 4 bases; nucleotides outside the gene matches: 5. CDR1 and CDR2 (germline): MNHEY, SVGAGI. The CDR3 reads CASRGTESYGYTF. CDR3 bases: TGTGCCAGCAGGGGGACAGAGAGCTATGGCTACACCTTC.

The chain is built from TRBV18 and TRBJ2-5, with D possibly being TRBD2 (5 bases). The CDR3 loop spans 13 amino acids. The germline CDR1 and CDR2 sequences are KGHSH and LQKENI. Trimming removed 9 bases from V and 2 bases from J, with 13 bases in between. In nucleotides, the CDR3 is TGTGCCAGTTATAATCCGGGACAAGAGACCCAGTACTTC. Translated: CASYNPGQETQYF.

The rearrangement uses TRBV24-1 and TRBJ2-1; 15 nucleotides agree with TRBD2. V shed 0 bases and J 6 bases; nucleotides not matched to a gene: 2. Germline V gene data show CDR1 as KGHDR and CDR2 as SFDVKD. There are 17 residues in the CDR3. In DNA form, the CDR3 reads TGTGCCACCAGTGATTTGGGGACTAGCGGGGGGTTCAATGAGCAGTTCTTC. Translation: CATSDLGTSGGFNEQFF.

In its sample, this clone was seen once. This CDR3 reads CASSSTGGAGANVLTF. The CDR3 bases are TGTGCCAGCAGCTCCACAGGGGGCGCTGGGGCCAACGTCCTGACTTTC. The V and J genes are TRBV3-1 (or the pseudogene TRBV3-2) and TRBJ2-6, with 9 bases fitting TRBD1. The CDR3 is 16 amino acids. Germline trimming cut 5 bases from V and 2 bases from J; bases unmatched to any gene: 4. CDR1 is LGHDT and CDR2 is YNNKEL in the germline V gene (reference sequence).

The genes are TRBV5-6 and TRBJ1-6; perhaps TRBD1 as D (6 bases). The CDR3 consists of 14 residues. The V and J ends lost 4 bases and 6 bases respectively, with 11 bases between them. Germline V CDR1 and CDR2: SGHDT, YYEEEE. In nucleotides, the CDR3 is TGTGCCAGCAGCCTTGGACAGCCTAATTCACCCCTCCACTTT. Its protein is CASSLGQPNSPLHF. Using reference TRBV5-6 and TRBJ1-6 for the parts outside the CDR3, the full variable domain is DAGVTQSPTHLIKTRGQQVTLRCSPKSGHDTVSWYQQALGQGPQFIFQYYEEEERQRGNFPDRFSGHQFPNYSSELNVNALLLGDSALYLCASSLGQPNSPLHFGNGTRLTVT.

This chain uses TRBV11-2 with TRBJ1-5; D is unclear. Germline V gives CDR1 SGHAT, CDR2 FQNNGV. The V gene lost 2 bases and the J gene lost 7 bases, with 15 bases spanning the gap. The CDR3 is made up of 15 amino acids. Here the CDR3 DNA reads TGTGCCAGCAGCTTAAGTGGGGAGGGAGGCCAGCCCCAGCATTTT. Translating it yields CASSLSGEGGQPQHF.

V usage is TRBV4-2 and J usage is TRBJ1-1; TRBD1 aligns across 7 bases. Germline CDR1 reads LGHNA; CDR2 reads YNFKEQ. V was pared by 5 bases and J by 0 bases, with 3 bases of the junction left unmatched. The CDR3 spans 14 residues. The CDR3 nucleotides are TGTGCCAGCAGCGTCGACAGGGTGAACACTGAAGCTTTCTTT. It yields the protein CASSVDRVNTEAFF.

The V and J genes are TRBV5-1 and TRBJ2-5; D is undetermined. Germline V gives CDR1 SGHRS, CDR2 YFSETQ. This CDR3 is built from 13 residues. The V end was cut by 1 base, the J end by 1 base, with 5 bases between. The CDR3 coding sequence is TGCGCCAGCAGCTTGACAGTCCAAGAGACCCAGTACTTC. This translates into CASSLTVQETQYF.

V gene TRBV14 combines with J gene TRBJ1-6, with D perhaps TRBD1 (6 bases). The CDR3 has 14 amino acids. Germline lookup yields CDR1 SGHDN and CDR2 FVKESK. V was shortened by 6 bases and J by 9 bases, with 15 bases between the two germline ends. In nucleotides, the CDR3 is TGTGCCAGCAGACACTCAGGGGTTAGTTCACCCCTCCACTTT. Its protein is CASRHSGVSSPLHF.

For this clone: Relative to the germline gene, one junction end is altered; a read error may explain this. This chain joins TRBV7-9 and TRBJ2-5, with 7 nucleotides matching TRBD1. Germline assignment: CDR1 SEHNR and CDR2 FQNEAQ (reference sequence). The CDR3 is 14 amino acids. The CDR3 protein is CASNLYQGEETQYF. Here the CDR3 DNA reads TGTGCCAGCAACTTATACCAGGGGGAAGAGACCCAGTACTTC.

The chain links TRBV19 to TRBJ1-5, with 9 bases aligning to TRBD1. Germline CDR1 reads LNHDA; CDR2 reads SQIVND (reference sequence). V lost 0 bases and J lost 3; bases outside the gene matches: 3. The CDR3 is 16 residues long. The CDR3 nucleotides are TGTGCCAGTAGTATAGAGACAGGGGGTGCCAATCAGCCCCAGCATTTT. Protein product: CASSIETGGANQPQHF.

This chain connects TRBV28 to TRBJ2-5; D uncertain. The CDR3 totals 13 residues. Germline lookup yields CDR1 MDHEN and CDR2 SYDVKM. The germline V and J ends were trimmed by 5 bases and 1 base, with 8 bases remaining between them. CDR3 DNA: TGTGCCAGCAGTCGCGAACTCCAAGAGACCCAGTACTTC. Amino acid sequence: CASSRELQETQYF.

This rearrangement joins TRBV2 to TRBJ2-5, with 10 positions matching TRBD1. The CDR3 covers 15 residues. In germline, CDR1 is SNHLY, CDR2 FYNNEI. Germline trimming cut 2 bases from V and 4 bases from J; bases unmatched to any gene: 4. This CDR3 is CASSESGQGIETQYF. The CDR3 DNA reads as TGTGCCAGCAGTGAATCGGGACAGGGGATAGAGACCCAGTACTTC.

The chain has TRBV28 and TRBJ2-7; TRBD1 aligns across 8 bases. J gave up 2 bases and V 2 bases, and 5 bases lay outside the gene matches. The CDR3 covers 15 residues. The germline V gene encodes CDR1 MDHEN and CDR2 SYDVKM. The CDR3 sequence is CASSLRDRLAYEQYF. The CDR3 nucleotides read TGTGCCAGCAGTTTAAGGGACAGGCTCGCCTACGAGCAGTACTTC.

The CDR3 reads CASSTPGGAVDTGELFF. CDR3 nucleotides: TGTGCCAGCAGTACCCCGGGAGGGGCGGTTGACACCGGGGAGCTGTTTTTT. The chain has TRBV6-2 or TRBV6-3 and TRBJ2-2, with TRBD2 identical over 8 bases. This CDR3 region has 17 residues. The V segment lost 5 bases and the J segment 3 bases; nucleotides outside the gene matches: 11. Germline V lookup: CDR1 MNHEY, CDR2 SVGEGT.

The chain links TRBV6-2 or TRBV6-3 to TRBJ1-4; D might be TRBD1 (6 bases). The CDR3 spans 14 residues. Trimming left V 2 bases short and J 5 bases short, with 9 bases between. Germline V gene data show CDR1 as MNHEY and CDR2 as SVGEGT. CDR3 protein: CASSYPGANEKLFF. CDR3 bases: TGTGCCAGCAGTTACCCAGGGGCGAATGAAAAACTGTTTTTT.

This clone was seen a single time. The V gene is TRBV11-2, the J gene TRBJ1-2; D call uncertain. This CDR3 contains 12 residues. With 3 bases removed from V and 7 bases from J, the gap between germline ends came to 9 bases. The V gene's germline CDR1 is SGHAT and CDR2 FQNNGV. This CDR3 is CASSLEQSGYTF. The CDR3 coding sequence is TGTGCCAGCAGCTTGGAACAGAGTGGCTACACCTTC.

CDR3 residues: CASSPTPGRGGPRETQYF. The CDR3 DNA is TGTGCCAGCAGCCCGACTCCGGGGCGGGGGGGTCCCCGAGAGACCCAGTACTTC. This rearrangement joins TRBV14 to TRBJ2-5; 9 nucleotides match TRBD2. Germline loops: CDR1 SGHDN, CDR2 FVKESK. V was pared by 4 bases and J by 4 bases, with 16 bases of the junction left unmatched. The CDR3 has 18 amino acids.

The V and J genes are TRBV14 and TRBJ2-3; TRBD2 might be the D (6 bases). CDR1 is SGHDN, CDR2 FVKESK, per germline. The germline V and J ends were trimmed by 2 bases and 3 bases, with 12 bases remaining between them. This CDR3 contains 15 residues. The CDR3 DNA reads TGTGCCAGCAGCCAATGGGGCGGGGTAACAGATACGCAGTATTTT. Translation gives CASSQWGGVTDTQYF.

V gene TRBV6-5 combines with J gene TRBJ2-7, with TRBD1 identical over 9 bases. From germline, CDR1 is MNHEY and CDR2 SVGAGI. This CDR3 region has 15 residues. The J segment lost 6 bases and the V segment lost 4 bases, leaving 10 bases of the junction unmatched. CDR3 DNA: TGTGCCAGCAGTTCCCGACAGGGGGGTTCAGGCGAGCAGTACGTC. It is translated as CASSSRQGGSGEQYV.

The DNA for the CDR3 is TGCGCCAGCAGCCAGACGGTTACTAGGATGGAGACCCAGTACTTC. It yields the protein CASSQTVTRMETQYF. The chain joins TRBV4-1 to TRBJ2-5; a possible D gene is TRBD2 (5 bases). Germline assignment: CDR1 MGHRA and CDR2 YSYEKL. Trimming removed 3 bases from V and 5 bases from J, with 16 bases in between. The CDR3 runs 15 residues.

The chain is built from TRBV7-2 and TRBJ2-3; 7 nucleotides match TRBD2. The J segment lost 7 bases and the V segment lost 5 bases, leaving 3 bases of the junction unmatched. This CDR3 is 12 amino acids long. The V gene's germline CDR1 is SGHTA and CDR2 FQGNSA. The CDR3 DNA reads as TGTGCCAGCAGCCAGACTAGCCATACGCAGTATTTT. Translated: CASSQTSHTQYF.

This chain joins TRBV27 and TRBJ1-2; 8 bases match TRBD1. Unmatched junction bases numbered 5, after V lost 5 bases and J lost 0 bases. CDR1 and CDR2 from the germline V gene are MNHEY and SMNVEV (reference sequence). This CDR3 spans 15 amino acids. The CDR3 here is CASSGRDRTNYGYTF. CDR3 DNA sequence: TGTGCCAGCAGTGGCCGGGACAGGACTAACTATGGCTACACCTTC.

This chain links TRBV7-9 with TRBJ1-1; D possibly corresponds to TRBD1 (5 bases). This CDR3 has 17 residues. From germline, CDR1 is SEHNR and CDR2 FQNEAQ (reference sequence). Deletions cut 1 base from V and 2 bases from J, with 17 bases between. CDR3 protein: CASSLDIPGLGNTEAFF. DNA of the CDR3: TGTGCCAGCAGCTTAGATATACCGGGACTGGGAAACACTGAAGCTTTCTTT.